The 8 T cell receptor beta chains in this list originate from one sample, sequenced in a study of regulatory T cells in long-lasting Graves disease. Arm-PCR of CDR3 regions with iRepertoire HTBI primers generated TCR beta libraries. TCRdb processed the multiplex PCR reads anew with MiXCR; each CDR3 protein has one entry. The repertoire holds about 470,000 distinct CDR3 sequences, with around 16% as singletons. Time point reported: newly diagnosed GD, antithyroid drugs for less than 3 months. TCR sequences were obtained from RNA taken from PBMCs. Another study also made use of these data, one on T cells in Graves' hyperthyroidism and ophthalmopathy.

Sample: peripheral blood mononuclear cells (PBMCs), taken at new diagnosis, from a patient treated with antithyroid drugs. The receptors originated from a man between 40 and 49 years old with Graves disease.

This clonotype came up a few times. The chain joins TRBV6-1 to TRBJ2-7, with D possibly being TRBD2 (6 bases). The germline gives CDR1 MNHNS, CDR2 SASEGT. Trimming pared 6 bases from V and 2 bases from J, leaving 11 bases between. The CDR3 covers 13 residues. The CDR3 bases are TGTGCCAGCAGGGAACTAGCCACCTACGAGCAGTACTTC. This gives the protein CASRELATYEQYF.

The rearrangement joins TRBV20-1 to TRBJ1-5; 7 bases fit TRBD1. Germline V gene sequence: CDR1 DFQATT, CDR2 SNEGSKA (reference sequence). V shed 5 bases, J shed 2 bases, and the junction held 6 bases outside the gene matches. The CDR3 spans 14 residues. In nucleotides, the CDR3 is TGCAGTGCTGCCGACAGGGTCGGCAATCAGCCCCAGCATTTT. Protein product: CSAADRVGNQPQHF.

This clonotype was seen repeatedly, ten times or more. This chain uses TRBV20-1 with TRBJ1-1; D is perhaps TRBD1 (5 bases). The germline V gene encodes CDR1 DFQATT and CDR2 SNEGSKA (reference sequence). The CDR3 runs 13 residues. CDR3 protein: CSKPRGSGTEAFF. The CDR3 DNA follows: TGCAGCAAACCAAGGGGTTCGGGCACTGAAGCTTTCTTT.

This clonotype was counted ten times or more. The CDR3 nucleotides are TGTGCCATCAGTGAAGCGGGACTAACAGTCACAGATACGCAGTATTTT. This sequence encodes CAISEAGLTVTDTQYF. This rearrangement joins TRBV10-3 to TRBJ2-3; TRBD2 agrees at 7 bases. Germline values: CDR1 ENHRY, CDR2 SYGVKD. The CDR3 length is 16 residues. V lost 3 bases, J lost 2 bases, and 8 bases stayed unmatched.

The chain employs TRBV2 and TRBJ1-6, with D unclear. CDR3 length: 13 residues. The V gene lost 5 bases and the J gene lost 4 bases, with 6 bases spanning the gap. Per the germline V gene, CDR1 is SNHLY and CDR2 is FYNNEI. CDR3 sequence reads: CASSREYNSPLHF. The CDR3 DNA sequence: TGTGCCAGCAGTCGGGAGTATAATTCACCCCTCCACTTT. Filled out from reference TRBV2 and TRBJ1-6, the complete variable domain reads EPEVTQTPSHQVTQMGQEVILRCVPISNHLYFYWYRQILGQKVEFLVSFYNNEISEKSEIFDDQFSVERPDGSNFTLKIRSTKLEDSAMYFCASSREYNSPLHFGNGTRLTVT.

In its sample, this clonotype was seen many times. The V and J genes are TRBV6-5 and TRBJ2-7; 11 bases map to TRBD1. J gave up 3 bases and V 3 bases, and 4 bases lay outside the gene matches. Germline V gene data show CDR1 as MNHEY and CDR2 as SVGAGI. The CDR3 runs 15 residues. In DNA form, the CDR3 reads TGTGCCAGCAGTTATTCCGGGACAGGGGGCTACGAGCAGTACTTC. As protein: CASSYSGTGGYEQYF.

On this clonotype: A far larger clone lies a single base away; this is likely a read error. The chain is built from TRBV13 and TRBJ2-7; no definite D call. Germline CDR1 reads PRHDT; CDR2 reads FYEKMQ (reference sequence). CDR3 length: 12 amino acids. This CDR3 reads CASSLSSYEQHF. In DNA, the CDR3 is TGTGCCAGCAGCTTAAGCTCCTACGAGCAGCACTTC.

This clonotype was picked up many times. The genes are TRBV28 and TRBJ2-7; TRBD2 might be the D (5 bases). With 5 bases removed from V and 0 bases from J, the gap between germline ends came to 17 bases. The germline V gene encodes CDR1 MDHEN and CDR2 SYDVKM. The CDR3 length is 16 residues. The CDR3, as DNA: TGTGCCAGCAGTCTGGAACTAGGCCAGAGCTCCTACGAGCAGTACTTC. Translation: CASSLELGQSSYEQYF.